Listed below are T cell receptor beta chains from one sample, sequenced in a study of neoadjuvant anti-PD-1 for oral cavity cancer. Libraries were prepared by immunoSEQ multiplex PCR; TCRdb keeps only in-frame clonotypes and omits some of them. The repertoire consists of some 10,000 clones, with 60% to 80% occurring once and the leading ten covering 3% to 4%. The material was PBMCs, obtained after nivolumab (anti-PD-1) treatment. The origin of the receptors is a person aged 35-79 years with oral cavity squamous cell carcinoma. The CDR3 runs from the conserved cysteine through the conserved F or W. D genes are given only for firm matches. Rows give clone size only sometimes, using once, few, many, or a class for an expanded clone.

clone size,D gene,V gene,J gene,CDR3 protein,CDR3 DNA
once,NA,TRBV4-1,TRBJ2-1,CASSREWPHNEQFF,TGCGCCAGCAGCCGAGAGTGGCCCCACAATGAGCAGTTCTTC
NA,NA,TRBV11-2,TRBJ1-4,CASSSLRVLNEKLFF,TGTGCCAGCAGCTCCCTCAGAGTACTTAATGAAAAACTGTTTTTT
few,NA,TRBV20-1,TRBJ2-7,CSHGSSYEQYF,TGCAGTCACGGGAGCTCCTACGAGCAGTACTTC
few,NA,TRBV18,TRBJ1-5,CASSQGHSNQPQHF,TGTGCCAGCTCACAAGGTCATAGCAATCAGCCCCAGCATTTT
NA,NA,TRBV29-1,TRBJ2-3,CSVLGLDPLVDTQYF,TGCAGCGTTCTAGGCCTAGACCCGCTGGTAGATACGCAGTATTTT
NA,NA,TRBV5-1,TRBJ1-1,CATQEGTGLSNTEAFF,TGCGCCACCCAAGAGGGTACAGGACTCTCGAACACTGAAGCTTTCTTT
few,TRBD1,TRBV5-1,TRBJ1-2,CASSSGQAVDGYTF,TGCGCCAGCAGCTCGGGACAGGCCGTAGATGGCTACACCTTC
few,NA,TRBV29-1,TRBJ1-1,CSVQKSMNTEAFF,TGCAGCGTTCAAAAGTCTATGAACACTGAAGCTTTCTTT
NA,NA,TRBV7-9,TRBJ2-7,CASSKGGREQYF,TGTGCCAGCTCAAAGGGGGGGAGGGAGCAGTACTTC
NA,NA,TRBV9,TRBJ1-5,CASSVAGDRQPQHF,TGTGCCAGCAGCGTAGCAGGGGATCGGCAGCCCCAGCATTTT
NA,NA,TRBV13,TRBJ1-3,CASTSGRGGNTIYF,TGTGCCAGCACCTCTGGGAGAGGTGGAAACACCATATATTTT
NA,NA,TRBV7-6,TRBJ2-7,CASSLGGGRTYEQYF,TGTGCCAGCAGCTTAGGAGGGGGAAGGACCTACGAGCAGTACTTC
NA,NA,TRBV7-2,TRBJ2-1,CASSLAAAVEQFF,TGTGCCAGCAGCTTAGCGGCCGCGGTTGAGCAGTTCTTC
NA,TRBD1,TRBV2,TRBJ1-2,CASSGTGNYGYTF,TGTGCCAGCAGTGGGACAGGGAACTATGGCTACACCTTC
NA,TRBD1,TRBV5-1,TRBJ1-5,CASSLHPDRGNQPQHF,TGCGCCAGCAGCCTACATCCCGACAGGGGGAATCAGCCCCAGCATTTT
once,NA,TRBV27,TRBJ1-5,CASSLSTGAQPQHF,TGTGCCAGCAGTTTATCGACCGGCGCTCAGCCCCAGCATTTT
NA,NA,TRBV14,TRBJ1-6,CASSHPYSPLHF,TGTGCCAGCAGCCACCCTTATTCACCCCTCCACTTT
NA,NA,TRBV28,TRBJ1-2,CASSPPTEYYGYTF,TGTGCCAGCAGCCCCCCAACAGAGTACTATGGCTACACCTTC
few,NA,TRBV11-2,TRBJ2-5,CASSIGETQYF,TGTGCCAGCAGCATCGGGGAGACCCAGTACTTC
once,NA,TRBV18,TRBJ2-7,CASSGRGSYEQYF,TGTGCCAGCTCAGGCAGGGGCTCCTACGAGCAGTACTTC
NA,TRBD2,TRBV5-1,TRBJ2-5,CASSITSGGGETQYF,TGCGCCAGCAGCATAACTAGCGGGGGAGGAGAGACCCAGTACTTC
NA,NA,TRBV11-3,TRBJ2-5,CASSSDTQETQYF,TGTGCCAGCAGCTCGGACACCCAAGAGACCCAGTACTTC
NA,NA,TRBV11-3,TRBJ1-3,CASSLSEGHTIYF,TGTGCCAGCAGCTTATCTGAAGGACACACCATATATTTT
NA,TRBD1,TRBV28,TRBJ2-7,CASSLRLLVGQRDRGEGAQYF,TGTGCCAGCAGTTTAAGGTTGTTAGTCGGACAAAGGGACAGGGGAGAGGGCGCGCAGTACTTC